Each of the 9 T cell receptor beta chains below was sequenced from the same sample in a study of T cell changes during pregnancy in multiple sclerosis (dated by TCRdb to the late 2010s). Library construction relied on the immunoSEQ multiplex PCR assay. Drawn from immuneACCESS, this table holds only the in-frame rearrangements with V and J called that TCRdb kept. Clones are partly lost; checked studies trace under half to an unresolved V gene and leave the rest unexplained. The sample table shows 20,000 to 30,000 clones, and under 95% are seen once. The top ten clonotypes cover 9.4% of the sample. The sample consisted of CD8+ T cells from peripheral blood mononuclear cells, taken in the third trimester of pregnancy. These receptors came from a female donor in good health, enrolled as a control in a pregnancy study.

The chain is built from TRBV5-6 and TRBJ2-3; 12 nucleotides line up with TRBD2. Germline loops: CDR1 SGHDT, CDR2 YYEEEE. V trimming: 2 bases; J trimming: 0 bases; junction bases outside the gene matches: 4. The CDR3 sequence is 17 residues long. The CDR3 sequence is CASSLLAGGSSTDTQYF. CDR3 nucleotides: TGTGCCAGCAGCTTACTAGCGGGGGGCTCTAGCACAGATACGCAGTATTTT.

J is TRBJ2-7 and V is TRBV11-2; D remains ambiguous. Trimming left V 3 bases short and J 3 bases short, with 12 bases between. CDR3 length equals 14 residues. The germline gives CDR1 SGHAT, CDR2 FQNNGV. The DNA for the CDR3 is TGTGCCAGCAGCTTTAGCCTCGAAAGCTACGAGCAGTACTTC. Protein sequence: CASSFSLESYEQYF.

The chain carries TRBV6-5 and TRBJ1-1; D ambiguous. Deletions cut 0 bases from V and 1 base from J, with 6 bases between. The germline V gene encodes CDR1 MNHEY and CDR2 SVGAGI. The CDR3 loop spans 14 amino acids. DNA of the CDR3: TGTGCCAGCAGTTACTCGACGGGGAACACTGAAGCTTTCTTT. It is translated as CASSYSTGNTEAFF.

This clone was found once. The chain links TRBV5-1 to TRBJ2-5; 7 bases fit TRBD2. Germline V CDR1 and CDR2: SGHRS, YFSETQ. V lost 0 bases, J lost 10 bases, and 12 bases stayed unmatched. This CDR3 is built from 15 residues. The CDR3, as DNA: TGCGCCAGCAGCTTGGTAGCTAGCGGCTTAAGCGTCCAGTACTTC. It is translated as CASSLVASGLSVQYF. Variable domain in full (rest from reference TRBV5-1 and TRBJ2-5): KAGVTQTPRYLIKTRGQQVTLSCSPISGHRSVSWYQQTPGQGLQFLFEYFSETQRNKGNFPGRFSGRQFSNSRSEMNVSTLELGDSALYLCASSLVASGLSVQYFGPGTRLLVL.

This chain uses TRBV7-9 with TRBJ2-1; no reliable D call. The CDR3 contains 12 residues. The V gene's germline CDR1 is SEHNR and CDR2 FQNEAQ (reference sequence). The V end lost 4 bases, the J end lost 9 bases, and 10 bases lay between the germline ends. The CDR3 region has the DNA TGTGCCAGCAGCTCCGCCATCGGTGAGCAGTTCTTC. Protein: CASSSAIGEQFF. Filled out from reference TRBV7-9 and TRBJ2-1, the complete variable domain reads DTGVSQNPRHKITKRGQNVTFRCDPISEHNRLYWYRQTLGQGPEFLTYFQNEAQLEKSRLLSDRFSAERPKGSFSTLEIQRTEQGDSAMYLCASSSAIGEQFFGPGTRLTVL.

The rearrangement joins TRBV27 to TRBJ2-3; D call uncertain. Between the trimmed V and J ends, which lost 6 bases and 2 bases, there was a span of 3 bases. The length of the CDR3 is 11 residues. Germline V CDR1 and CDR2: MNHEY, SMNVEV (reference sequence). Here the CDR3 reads CASSNTDTQYF. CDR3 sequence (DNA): TGTGCCAGCAGCAACACAGATACGCAGTATTTT.

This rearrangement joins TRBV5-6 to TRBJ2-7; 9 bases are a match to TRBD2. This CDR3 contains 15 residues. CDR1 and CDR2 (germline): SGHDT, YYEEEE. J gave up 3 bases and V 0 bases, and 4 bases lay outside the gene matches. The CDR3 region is CASSLASSGDYEQYF. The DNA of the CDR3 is TGTGCCAGCAGCTTGGCTTCTAGCGGGGACTACGAGCAGTACTTC.

This CDR3 reads CASNSGAGISNEQFF. The CDR3 DNA reads as TGTGCCAGCAACAGCGGGGCGGGAATCTCCAATGAGCAGTTCTTC. The chain employs TRBV11-2 and TRBJ2-1; TRBD2 matches 7 bases. Germline V gene sequence: CDR1 SGHAT, CDR2 FQNNGV. The CDR3 has 15 residues. V was clipped by 7 bases and J by 6 bases; unmatched bases: 12.

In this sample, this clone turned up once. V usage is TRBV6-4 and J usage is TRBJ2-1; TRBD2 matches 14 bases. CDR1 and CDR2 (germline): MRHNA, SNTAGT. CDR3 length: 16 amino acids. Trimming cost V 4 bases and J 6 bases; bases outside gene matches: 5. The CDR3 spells CASSVGGTSGSNEQFF. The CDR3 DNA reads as TGTGCCAGCAGTGTTGGCGGGACTAGCGGGAGCAATGAGCAGTTCTTC.